This TCR beta chain was recovered during a study of T cells in Graves' hyperthyroidism and ophthalmopathy. Findings of the study overall: Ophthalmopathy and stable hyperthyroidism were separated by a 13 V-J model. The majority of expanded thyroid clonotypes above 0.001 also appeared in blood.

CDR3 size: 17 residues. Germline lookup yields CDR1 SEHNR and CDR2 FQNEAQ (reference sequence). V shed 6 bases, J shed 6 bases, and the junction held 15 bases outside the gene matches. From RNA transcripts, TCR beta CDR3 regions were amplified. Using the HTBI primer set, a first-round RT-PCR was run on the TCR CDR3. Each CDR3 protein is one row after TCRdb ran MiXCR on the multiplex PCR reads. The repertoire consists of 690,000 or so distinct CDR3 sequences, with 18% occurring once and the leading ten covering roughly a sixth. In this sample, this clonotype turned up a few times. Antigen: not known. The sample consisted of blood. The V call is TRBV7-9, the J call TRBJ1-4; TRBD1 aligns across 8 bases. The source of this sequence is a woman aged 50 to 60 with Graves' hyperthyroidism that later progressed to Graves' ophthalmopathy. CDR3 in amino acids: CASRSTNWTGLYEKLFF. The DNA of the CDR3 is TGTGCCAGCAGGTCTACCAATTGGACAGGGCTGTATGAAAAACTGTTTTTT.